These 25 T cell receptor beta chains share one sample of origin, sequenced in a study of T-cell reconstitution after alpha-beta-depleted transplantation in children. Preparation of the TCRbeta library was carried out with unique molecular identifiers. TCRdb re-called the PCR reads through MiXCR, storing one row per CDR3 protein. Of some 840,000 distinct CDR3 sequences in the sample, around 17% were seen once. The specimen was PBMCs, mostly from graft donor cells, collected 360 days after TCRalphabeta/CD19-depleted stem cell transplant. These receptors all stem from a male patient aged 10-17 years who had a stem cell transplant for acute lymphoblastic leukemia, so the T cells may come from the graft donor.

The V gene is TRBV5-1, the J gene TRBJ1-1; no clear D. CDR3 length: 14 amino acids. V dropped 6 bases and J dropped 0 bases, with 12 bases sitting between them. Germline lookup yields CDR1 SGHRS and CDR2 YFSETQ. The CDR3 protein is CASNPTGMNTEAFF. The CDR3 DNA reads TGCGCCAGCAACCCGACGGGCATGAACACTGAAGCTTTCTTT.

This clonotype occurred a few times. The gene calls are TRBV9 and TRBJ2-6; 11 positions agree with TRBD2. Germline CDR1 SGDLS, CDR2 YYNGEE. The CDR3 contains 18 residues. V shed 0 bases and J 4 bases; nucleotides not matched to a gene: 6. The CDR3 nucleotides read TGTGCCAGCAGCGTAGGACTAGCGGGAAGTCTAGGGGCCAACGTCCTGACTTTC. It codes for CASSVGLAGSLGANVLTF.

This rearrangement joins TRBV12-3 or TRBV12-4 to TRBJ1-3, with 7 nucleotides matching TRBD1. The V segment lost 5 bases and the J segment 2 bases; nucleotides outside the gene matches: 3. The CDR3 is made up of 14 amino acids. The DNA for the CDR3 is TGTGCCAGCAGTCACACAGGGGCTGGAAACACCATATATTTT. Its translation is CASSHTGAGNTIYF.

The V call is TRBV4-1, the J call TRBJ2-6; D gene unclear. The CDR3 consists of 14 residues. Looked up from germline, CDR1 is MGHRA and CDR2 is YSYEKL. Trimming stripped 5 bases from V and 2 bases from J, with 7 bases between. DNA of the CDR3: TGCGCCAGCAGCGAAAGCGCTGGGGCCAACGTCCTGACTTTC. Encoded protein: CASSESAGANVLTF.

This clonotype turned up a few times. The V gene is TRBV7-9, the J gene TRBJ2-1; 7 nucleotides align to TRBD2. From germline, CDR1 is SEHNR and CDR2 FQNEAQ (reference sequence). Trimming at V came to 5 bases and at J to 6 bases, leaving 10 bases not matched to a gene. The CDR3 sequence is 15 residues long. CDR3 protein: CASSTPGTTANEQFF. CDR3 in DNA: TGTGCCAGCAGCACCCCCGGGACTACGGCCAATGAGCAGTTCTTC.

DNA of the CDR3: TGCGCCAGCGTCTATAGCGGGAGGCGGACAGATACGCAGTATTTT. This sequence encodes CASVYSGRRTDTQYF. V gene TRBV5-1 combines with J gene TRBJ2-3, with TRBD2 identical over 10 bases. Germline values: CDR1 SGHRS, CDR2 YFSETQ. This CDR3 is 15 amino acids long. The V and J ends lost 7 bases and 3 bases, in that order; junction bases with no gene match: 8.

The CDR3 DNA sequence: TGCGCCAGCGCGCTAGGACAGGGCTTTATGAACACTGAAGCTTTCTTT. It is translated as CASALGQGFMNTEAFF. This chain uses TRBV4-1 with TRBJ1-1; TRBD1 matches 8 bases. The CDR3 totals 16 residues. The germline gives CDR1 MGHRA, CDR2 YSYEKL. J was trimmed by 0 bases and V by 8 bases; bases with no gene match: 11.

This clonotype was seen a few times. The chain links TRBV29-1 to TRBJ2-4; D perhaps matches TRBD2 (5 bases). Trimming left V 1 base short and J 3 bases short, with 7 bases between. Germline V lookup: CDR1 SQVTM, CDR2 ANQGSEA. The CDR3 consists of 13 residues. In DNA form, the CDR3 reads TGCAGCGTTGAAGTACGGGACAAAAACATTCAGTACTTC. Translation gives CSVEVRDKNIQYF.

The genes are TRBV7-3 and TRBJ1-1, with 7 nucleotides matching TRBD1. The CDR3 spans 15 residues. Losses at the gene ends were 1 base for V and 0 bases for J; bases not matched to a gene: 2. Germline lookup yields CDR1 SGHTA and CDR2 FQGTGA. The CDR3 spells CASSLSTGVNTEAFF. The CDR3 coding sequence is TGTGCCAGCAGCTTAAGTACAGGGGTGAACACTGAAGCTTTCTTT.

This clonotype has a handful of counts. The CDR3 spells CASRVMGSYETQYF. DNA for the CDR3: TGCGCCAGCAGGGTAATGGGGAGTTACGAGACCCAGTACTTC. V is TRBV5-1 and J is TRBJ2-5; TRBD2 is a possible D gene (5 bases). V was shortened by 5 bases and J by 5 bases, with 16 bases between the two germline ends. Germline CDR1 reads SGHRS; CDR2 reads YFSETQ. The CDR3 has 14 residues.

This chain connects TRBV2 to TRBJ2-7, with 7 bases that match TRBD1. CDR1 and CDR2 (germline): SNHLY, FYNNEI. CDR3 size: 14 residues. The V and J ends lost 6 bases and 7 bases, in that order; junction bases with no gene match: 12. The CDR3 DNA follows: TGTGCCAGCAGACGACAGGGATCCATAGGGGAGCAGTACTTC. Amino acid sequence: CASRRQGSIGEQYF. Full variable domain (outside the CDR3, taken from reference TRBV2 and TRBJ2-7): EPEVTQTPSHQVTQMGQEVILRCVPISNHLYFYWYRQILGQKVEFLVSFYNNEISEKSEIFDDQFSVERPDGSNFTLKIRSTKLEDSAMYFCASRRQGSIGEQYFGPGTRLTVT.

This rearrangement joins TRBV6-5 to TRBJ1-6, with TRBD1 matching 7 bases. V lost 2 bases, J lost 7 bases, and 5 bases stayed unmatched. Per germline, CDR1 MNHEY and CDR2 SVGAGI. This CDR3 region has 15 residues. DNA for the CDR3: TGTGCCAGCAGTTACGAGGGGGCGGGCAATTCACCCCTCCACTTT. Amino acids: CASSYEGAGNSPLHF.

This clonotype was observed at least ten times. This chain connects TRBV6-2 or TRBV6-3 to TRBJ2-1, with 7 bases lining up with TRBD1. Looked up from germline, CDR1 is MNHEY and CDR2 is SVGEGT. Trimming took 7 bases from V and 3 from J; bases not matched to a gene: 6. This CDR3 is 14 amino acids long. Written as DNA, the CDR3 is TGTGCCAGCACCCAACAGGGGATCTACAATGAGCAGTTCTTC. It yields the protein CASTQQGIYNEQFF.

The rearrangement uses TRBV7-3 and TRBJ2-1, with D unresolved. The germline V and J ends were trimmed by 6 bases and 8 bases, with 17 bases remaining between them. The CDR3 runs 14 residues. CDR1 is SGHTA, CDR2 FQGTGA, per germline. The CDR3 region has the DNA TGTGCCAGCAGTACACTTGATGATCGGGATGAGCAGTTCTTC. This translates into CASSTLDDRDEQFF.

About this clonotype: One junction end does not reproduce the germline sequence, and a read error may be involved. V is TRBV20-1 and J is TRBJ1-3; tentative D call: TRBD1 (6 bases). This CDR3 is built from 14 residues. The germline V gene has CDR1 DFQATT and CDR2 SNEGSKA (reference sequence). This CDR3 is CSARGHYAGQASSF. In DNA, the CDR3 is TGCAGTGCTAGGGGACACTATGCCGGGCAAGCGAGTAGCTTT.

The chain carries TRBV10-3 and TRBJ1-1; D not certain. CDR1 and CDR2 (germline): ENHRY, SYGVKD. V lost 0 bases and J lost 4, with 15 bases in between. This CDR3 region has 16 residues. This CDR3 reads CAISESPLRVGTEAFF. CDR3 nucleotide sequence: TGTGCCATCAGTGAGTCGCCGTTGCGGGTTGGCACTGAAGCTTTCTTT.

This clonotype has only a few counts. J is TRBJ2-7 and V is TRBV10-2, with 9 bases fitting TRBD2. The CDR3 sequence is 14 residues long. CDR1 and CDR2 (germline): WSHSY, SAAADI. Trimming at V came to 6 bases and at J to 3 bases, leaving 6 bases not matched to a gene. The CDR3 DNA reads TGCGCCAGCAGGGCTAGCGGGACCCTCTACGAGCAGTACTTC. Residues: CASRASGTLYEQYF.

The chain recombines TRBV20-1 with TRBJ2-1; TRBD2 agrees at 12 bases. CDR1 is DFQATT, CDR2 SNEGSKA, per germline (reference sequence). Trimming at V came to 5 bases and at J to 1 base, leaving 6 bases not matched to a gene. This CDR3 has 16 amino acids. CDR3 sequence: CSAPRLAGESYNEQFF. As DNA, the CDR3 is TGCAGTGCTCCCCGACTAGCGGGAGAGTCCTACAATGAGCAGTTCTTC.

V is TRBV5-1 and J is TRBJ2-1, with 8 positions matching TRBD2. The CDR3 is 18 amino acids. Losses at the gene ends were 1 base for V and 0 bases for J; bases not matched to a gene: 9. Germline assignment: CDR1 SGHRS and CDR2 YFSETQ. The CDR3 protein is CASSLKRGRLSSYNEQFF. The CDR3 nucleotides read TGCGCCAGCAGCTTGAAGCGCGGGAGGCTTAGCTCCTACAATGAGCAGTTCTTC.

The table lists this clonotype with a few counts. The chain links TRBV5-1 to TRBJ2-7; unclear D gene. Germline V CDR1 and CDR2: SGHRS, YFSETQ. Trimming stripped 0 bases from V and 2 bases from J, with 9 bases between. The CDR3 is 14 amino acids. CDR3 coding DNA: TGCGCCAGCAGCTTGGCCCGGCAAACCTACGAGCAGTACTTC. Amino acid sequence: CASSLARQTYEQYF.

This clonotype was seen only a few times. The chain couples TRBV5-6 to TRBJ2-4; 10 bases line up with TRBD1. Germline CDR1 and CDR2: SGHDT and YYEEEE. CDR3 size: 15 residues. V shed 3 bases and J 9 bases; nucleotides not matched to a gene: 9. CDR3 in DNA: TGTGCCAGCAGCTGCCGGGACAGGGGTTGGGGCATTCAGTACTTC. This gives the protein CASSCRDRGWGIQYF.

This clonotype was recorded many times. The V gene is TRBV5-1, the J gene TRBJ2-1; 13 nucleotides align to TRBD2. Germline V gene sequence: CDR1 SGHRS, CDR2 YFSETQ. This CDR3 has 20 residues. The V and J ends lost 0 bases and 3 bases, in that order; junction bases with no gene match: 12. The CDR3 protein is CASSLVGGLAGMGYYNEQFF. The CDR3 DNA reads TGCGCCAGCAGCTTGGTCGGGGGACTAGCGGGAATGGGGTACTACAATGAGCAGTTCTTC.

In this sample, this clonotype turned up a few times. V usage is TRBV12-3 or TRBV12-4 and J usage is TRBJ1-2, with 7 bases matching TRBD1. The ends lost 6 bases at V and 8 bases at J; junction bases unmatched: 9. The CDR3 extends over 13 amino acids. The CDR3 loop is CASSPGQYGGYTF. The CDR3 DNA reads TGTGCCAGCAGCCCGGGACAGTATGGAGGCTACACCTTC.

This clonotype was counted a few times. The chain uses TRBV9 and TRBJ2-1, with a tentative D call TRBD1 (6 bases). CDR1 is SGDLS and CDR2 is YYNGEE in the germline V gene. The germline V and J ends were trimmed by 2 bases and 9 bases, with 12 bases remaining between them. CDR3 length equals 13 residues. CDR3 in amino acids: CASSVTGTSEQFF. CDR3 nucleotide sequence: TGTGCCAGCAGCGTCACAGGGACCTCTGAGCAGTTCTTC.

This clonotype was seen more than once but under ten times. This chain links TRBV9 with TRBJ2-1; 12 bases line up with TRBD2. This CDR3 contains 18 residues. V shed 4 bases and J 0 bases; nucleotides not matched to a gene: 8. Germline lookup yields CDR1 SGDLS and CDR2 YYNGEE. This CDR3 reads CASSIGLAGILSYNEQFF. The CDR3 DNA reads TGTGCCAGCAGCATCGGACTAGCGGGAATCCTCTCCTACAATGAGCAGTTCTTC.